This TCR beta chain comes out of a study of shared clonotypes between healthy human individuals. About this clone itself: Its cognate antigen is unknown.

All donors qualified as healthy HIV-negative adults and had experienced no recent acute infections or vaccinations. Trimming took 6 bases from V and 5 from J; bases not matched to a gene: 13. The CDR3 has 17 residues. Germline CDR1 is WSHSY and CDR2 is SAAADI. Here immunoSEQ multiplex PCR was the method, and the copy in TCRdb shows in-frame clones only, minus some. This table has roughly 1.4 million clones, 97% to 99% appearing once. Findings of the study overall: Between a few donors, naive CD4 clonotypes were shared at a level of approximately 5%. Relative to memory subsets, naive subsets generally showed larger estimated richness. Among donors, clonotype sharing was expected to be affected by sequencing depth.

J is TRBJ2-2 and V is TRBV10-2, with 9 bases identical to TRBD1. This TCR derives from a man younger than 40 in good health. What was sequenced was naive CD4+ T cells sorted from blood. The subset was: CD45RA+ positively selected. The CDR3 region has the DNA TGCGCCAGCAGCACCCTCGGGACAGGGATGGTGACCGGGGAGCTGTTTTTT. Its translation is CASSTLGTGMVTGELFF.